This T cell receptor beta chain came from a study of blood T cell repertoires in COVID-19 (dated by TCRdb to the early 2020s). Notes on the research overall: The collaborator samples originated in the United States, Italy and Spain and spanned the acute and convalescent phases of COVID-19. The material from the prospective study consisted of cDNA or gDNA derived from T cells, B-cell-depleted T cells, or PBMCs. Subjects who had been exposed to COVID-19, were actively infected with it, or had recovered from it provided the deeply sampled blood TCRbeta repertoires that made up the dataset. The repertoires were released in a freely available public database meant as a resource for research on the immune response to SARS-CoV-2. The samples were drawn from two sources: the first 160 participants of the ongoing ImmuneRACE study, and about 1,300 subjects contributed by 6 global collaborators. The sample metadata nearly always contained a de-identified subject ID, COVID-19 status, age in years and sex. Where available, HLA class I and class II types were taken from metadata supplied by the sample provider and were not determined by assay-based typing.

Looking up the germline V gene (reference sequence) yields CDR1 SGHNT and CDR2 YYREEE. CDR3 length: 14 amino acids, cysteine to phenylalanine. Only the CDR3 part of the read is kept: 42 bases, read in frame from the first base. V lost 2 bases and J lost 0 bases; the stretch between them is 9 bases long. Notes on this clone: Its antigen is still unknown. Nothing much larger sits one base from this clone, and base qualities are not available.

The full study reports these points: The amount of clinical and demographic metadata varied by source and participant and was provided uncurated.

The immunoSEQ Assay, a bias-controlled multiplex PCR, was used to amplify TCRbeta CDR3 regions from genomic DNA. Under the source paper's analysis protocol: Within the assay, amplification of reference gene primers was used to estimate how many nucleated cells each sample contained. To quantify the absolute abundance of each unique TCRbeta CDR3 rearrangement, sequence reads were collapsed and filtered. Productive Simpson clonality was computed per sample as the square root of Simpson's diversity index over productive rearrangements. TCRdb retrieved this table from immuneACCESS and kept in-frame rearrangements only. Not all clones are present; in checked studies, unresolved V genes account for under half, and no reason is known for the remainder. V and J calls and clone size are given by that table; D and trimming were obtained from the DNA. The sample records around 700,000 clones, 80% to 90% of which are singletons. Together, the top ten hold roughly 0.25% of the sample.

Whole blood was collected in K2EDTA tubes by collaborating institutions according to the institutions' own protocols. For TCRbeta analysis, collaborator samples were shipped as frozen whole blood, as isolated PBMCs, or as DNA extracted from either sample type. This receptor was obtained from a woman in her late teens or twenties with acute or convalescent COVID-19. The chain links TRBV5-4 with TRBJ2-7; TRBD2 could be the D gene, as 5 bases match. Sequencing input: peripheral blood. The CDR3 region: CASSLERSSYEQYF. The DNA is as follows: TGTGCCAGCAGCTTAGAGCGGAGCTCCTACGAGCAGTACTTC. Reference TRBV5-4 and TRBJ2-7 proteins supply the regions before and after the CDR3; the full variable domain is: ETGVTQSPTHLIKTRGQQVTLRCSSQSGHNTVSWYQQALGQGPQFIFQYYREEENGRGNFPPRFSGLQFPNYSSELNVNALELDDSALYLCASSLERSSYEQYFGPGTRLTVT.